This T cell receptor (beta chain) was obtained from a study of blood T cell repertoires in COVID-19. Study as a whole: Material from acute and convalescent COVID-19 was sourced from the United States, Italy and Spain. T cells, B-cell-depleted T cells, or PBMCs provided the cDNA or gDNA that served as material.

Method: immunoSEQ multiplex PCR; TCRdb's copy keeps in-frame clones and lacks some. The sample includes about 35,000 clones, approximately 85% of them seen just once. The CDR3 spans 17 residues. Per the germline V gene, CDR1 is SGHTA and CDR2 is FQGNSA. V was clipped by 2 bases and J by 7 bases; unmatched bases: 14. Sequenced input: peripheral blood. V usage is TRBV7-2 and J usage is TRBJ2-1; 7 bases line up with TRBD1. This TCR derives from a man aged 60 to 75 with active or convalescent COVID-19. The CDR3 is CASSLRLKRQGRNEQFF. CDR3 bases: TGTGCCAGCAGCTTACGATTGAAGAGACAGGGCAGGAATGAGCAGTTCTTC.